The clone carrying this TCR beta chain was detected only once. Libraries were prepared by immunoSEQ multiplex PCR; TCRdb keeps only in-frame clonotypes and omits some of them. The sample shows approximately 98,000 clones, about 80% of them seen only once. The CDR3 runs 15 residues. V was clipped by 0 bases and J by 6 bases; unmatched bases: 2. CDR1 is MNHEY, CDR2 SVGEGT, per germline. This sample was included in a study of blood T cell repertoires in COVID-19. This clonotype was obtained from a man aged 80 or over with acute or convalescent COVID-19. Sequencing input: peripheral blood. The genes are TRBV6-2 or TRBV6-3 and TRBJ2-2, with 9 bases lining up with TRBD1. CDR3 nucleotides: TGTGCCAGCAGTTACTCGGACAGGGGATCCGGGGAGCTGTTTTTT. Its translation: CASSYSDRGSGELFF.